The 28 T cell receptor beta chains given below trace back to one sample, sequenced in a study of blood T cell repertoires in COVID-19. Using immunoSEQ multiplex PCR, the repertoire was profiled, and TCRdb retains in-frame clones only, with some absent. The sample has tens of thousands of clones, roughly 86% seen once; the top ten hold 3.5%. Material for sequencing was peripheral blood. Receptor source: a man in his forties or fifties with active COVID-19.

The CDR3, as DNA: TGTGCCAGCAGCTCCATGGCGGGGGGCTACAATGAGCAGTTCTTC. Translated, it gives CASSSMAGGYNEQFF. The chain employs TRBV7-9 and TRBJ2-1; 8 nucleotides line up with TRBD2. Germline values: CDR1 SEHNR, CDR2 FQNEAQ (reference sequence). This CDR3 is 15 amino acids long. V shed 4 bases, J shed 3 bases, and the junction held 5 bases outside the gene matches.

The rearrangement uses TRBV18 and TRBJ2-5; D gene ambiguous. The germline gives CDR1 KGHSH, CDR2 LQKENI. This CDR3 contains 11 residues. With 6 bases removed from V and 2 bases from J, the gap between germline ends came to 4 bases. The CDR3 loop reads CASSQQETQYF. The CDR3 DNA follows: TGTGCCAGCTCGCAGCAAGAGACCCAGTACTTC.

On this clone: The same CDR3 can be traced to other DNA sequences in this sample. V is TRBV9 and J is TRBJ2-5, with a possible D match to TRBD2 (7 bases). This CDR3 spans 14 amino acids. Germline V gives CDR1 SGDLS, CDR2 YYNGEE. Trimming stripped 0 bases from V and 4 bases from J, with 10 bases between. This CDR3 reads CASSVGGGRETQYF. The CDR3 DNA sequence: TGTGCCAGCAGCGTAGGGGGGGGCCGAGAGACCCAGTACTTC. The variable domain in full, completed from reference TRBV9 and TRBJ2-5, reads DSGVTQTPKHLITATGQRVTLRCSPRSGDLSVYWYQQSLDQGLQFLIQYYNGEERAKGNILERFSAQQFPDLHSELNLSSLELGDSALYFCASSVGGGRETQYFGPGTRLLVL.

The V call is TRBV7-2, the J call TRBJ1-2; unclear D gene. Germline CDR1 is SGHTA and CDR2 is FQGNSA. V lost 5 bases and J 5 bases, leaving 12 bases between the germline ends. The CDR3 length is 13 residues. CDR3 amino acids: CASSKQTTYGYTF. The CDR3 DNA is TGTGCCAGCAGCAAACAAACGACATATGGCTACACCTTC. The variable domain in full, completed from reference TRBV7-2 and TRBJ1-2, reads GAGVSQSPSNKVTEKGKDVELRCDPISGHTALYWYRQSLGQGLEFLIYFQGNSAPDKSGLPSDRFSAERTGGSVSTLTIQRTQQEDSAVYLCASSKQTTYGYTFGSGTRLTVV.

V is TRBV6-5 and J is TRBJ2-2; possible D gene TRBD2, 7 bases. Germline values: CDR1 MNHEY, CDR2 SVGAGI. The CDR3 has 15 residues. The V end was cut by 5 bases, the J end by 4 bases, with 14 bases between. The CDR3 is CASSSGTRGTGELFF. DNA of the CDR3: TGTGCCAGCAGTAGCGGGACCAGGGGCACCGGGGAGCTGTTTTTT.

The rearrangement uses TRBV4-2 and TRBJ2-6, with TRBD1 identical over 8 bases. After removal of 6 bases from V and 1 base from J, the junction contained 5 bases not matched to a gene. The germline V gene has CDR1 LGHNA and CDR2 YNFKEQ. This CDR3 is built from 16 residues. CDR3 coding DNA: TGTGCCAGCAGGCTCACAGGGGGATCTGGGGCCAACGTCCTGACTTTC. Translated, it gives CASRLTGGSGANVLTF.

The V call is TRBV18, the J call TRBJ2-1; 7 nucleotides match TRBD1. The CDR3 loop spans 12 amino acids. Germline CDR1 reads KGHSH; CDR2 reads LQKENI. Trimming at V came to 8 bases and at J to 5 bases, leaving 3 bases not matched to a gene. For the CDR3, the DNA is TGTGCCAGCAGGGACAGTAACAATGAGCAGTTCTTC. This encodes CASRDSNNEQFF.

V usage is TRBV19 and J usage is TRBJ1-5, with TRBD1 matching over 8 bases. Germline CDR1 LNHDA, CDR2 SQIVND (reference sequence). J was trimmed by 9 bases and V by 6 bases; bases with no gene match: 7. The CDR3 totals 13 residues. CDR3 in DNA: TGTGCCAGTAGCGGACAGGGATTTTTGCCCCAGCATTTT. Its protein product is CASSGQGFLPQHF.

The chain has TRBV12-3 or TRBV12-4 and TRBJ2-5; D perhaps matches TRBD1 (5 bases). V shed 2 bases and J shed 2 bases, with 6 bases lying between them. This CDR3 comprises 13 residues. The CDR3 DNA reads TGTGCCAGCAGTTTATCAGGGCAAGAGACCCAGTACTTC. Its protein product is CASSLSGQETQYF.

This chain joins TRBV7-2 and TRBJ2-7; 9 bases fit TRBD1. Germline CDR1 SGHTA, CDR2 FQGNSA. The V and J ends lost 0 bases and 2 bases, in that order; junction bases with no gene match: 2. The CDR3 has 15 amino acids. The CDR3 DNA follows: TGTGCCAGCAGCTTAGCCCGACAGGGGGCCTACGAGCAGTACTTC. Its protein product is CASSLARQGAYEQYF.

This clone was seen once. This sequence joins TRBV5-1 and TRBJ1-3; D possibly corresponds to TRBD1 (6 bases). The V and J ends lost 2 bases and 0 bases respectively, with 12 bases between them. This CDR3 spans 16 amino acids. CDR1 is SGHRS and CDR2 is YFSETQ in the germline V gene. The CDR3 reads CASSFGGRSSGNTIYF. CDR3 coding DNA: TGCGCCAGCAGCTTTGGGGGCAGAAGCTCTGGAAACACCATATATTTT.

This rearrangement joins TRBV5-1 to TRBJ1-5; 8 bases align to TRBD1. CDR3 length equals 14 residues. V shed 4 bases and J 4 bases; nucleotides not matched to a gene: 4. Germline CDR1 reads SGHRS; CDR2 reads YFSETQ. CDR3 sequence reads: CASSEGQANQPQHF. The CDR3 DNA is TGCGCCAGCAGCGAGGGACAGGCTAATCAGCCCCAGCATTTT.

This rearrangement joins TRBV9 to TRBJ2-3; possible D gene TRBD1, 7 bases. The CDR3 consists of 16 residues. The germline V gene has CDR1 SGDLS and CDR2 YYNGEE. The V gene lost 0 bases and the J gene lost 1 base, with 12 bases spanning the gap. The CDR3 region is CASSVEVRGGTDTQYF. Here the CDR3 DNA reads TGTGCCAGCAGCGTAGAGGTCAGGGGGGGCACAGATACGCAGTATTTT.

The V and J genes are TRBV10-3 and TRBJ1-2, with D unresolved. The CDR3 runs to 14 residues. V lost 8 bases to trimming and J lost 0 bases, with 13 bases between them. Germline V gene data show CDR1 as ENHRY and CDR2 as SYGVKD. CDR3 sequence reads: CAILPEKANYGYTF. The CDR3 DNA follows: TGTGCCATCTTACCGGAGAAGGCTAACTATGGCTACACCTTC.

The DNA for the CDR3 is TGTGCCAGCAGCCGACAGGGGGCCCGAAGCACTGAAGCTTTCTTT. Protein product: CASSRQGARSTEAFF. The chain employs TRBV3-1 (or the pseudogene TRBV3-2) and TRBJ1-1, with 10 bases lining up with TRBD1. The V gene end was trimmed by 4 bases and the J gene end by 4 bases; junction bases not matched to a gene: 6. In germline, CDR1 is LGHDT, CDR2 YNNKEL (reference sequence). This CDR3 comprises 15 residues.

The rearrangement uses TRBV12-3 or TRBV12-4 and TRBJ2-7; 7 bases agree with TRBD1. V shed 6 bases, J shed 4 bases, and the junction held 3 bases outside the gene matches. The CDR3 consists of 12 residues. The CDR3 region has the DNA TGTGCCAGCAGCCCGACAGGGTACGAGCAGTACTTC. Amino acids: CASSPTGYEQYF.

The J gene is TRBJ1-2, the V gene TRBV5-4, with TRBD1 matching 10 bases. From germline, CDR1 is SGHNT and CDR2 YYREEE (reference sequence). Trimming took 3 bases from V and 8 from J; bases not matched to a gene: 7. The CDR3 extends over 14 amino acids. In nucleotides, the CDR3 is TGTGCCAGCAGCTGGGGGGGACAGGGGTTCGGCTACACCTTC. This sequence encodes CASSWGGQGFGYTF.

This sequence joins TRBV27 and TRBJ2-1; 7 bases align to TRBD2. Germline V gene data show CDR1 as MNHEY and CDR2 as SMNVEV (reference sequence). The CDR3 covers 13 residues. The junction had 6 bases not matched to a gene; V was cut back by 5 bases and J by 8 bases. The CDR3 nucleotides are TGTGCCAGCAGTCCCGGGAGGTGGGATGAGCAGTTCTTC. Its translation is CASSPGRWDEQFF.

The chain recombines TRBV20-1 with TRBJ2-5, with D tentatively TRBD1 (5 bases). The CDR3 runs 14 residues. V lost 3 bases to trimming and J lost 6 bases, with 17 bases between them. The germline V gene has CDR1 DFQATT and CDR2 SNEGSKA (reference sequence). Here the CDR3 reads CSASGDSVIQTQYF. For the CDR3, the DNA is TGCAGTGCTAGTGGCGACAGCGTTATACAGACCCAGTACTTC.

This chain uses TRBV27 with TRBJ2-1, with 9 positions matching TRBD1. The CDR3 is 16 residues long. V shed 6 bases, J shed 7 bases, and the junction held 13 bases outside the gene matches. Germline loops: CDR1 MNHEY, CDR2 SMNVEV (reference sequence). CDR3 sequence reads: CASRRNPGQGNNEQFF. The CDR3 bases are TGTGCCAGCAGACGGAACCCGGGACAGGGTAATAATGAGCAGTTCTTC.

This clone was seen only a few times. This CDR3 is CASSPRGPYTEAFF. CDR3 nucleotides: TGTGCCAGCAGCCCCAGGGGGCCGTACACTGAAGCTTTCTTT. This chain uses TRBV7-2 with TRBJ1-1; TRBD1 matches 8 bases. Germline values: CDR1 SGHTA, CDR2 FQGNSA. The CDR3 is made up of 14 amino acids. Trimming at V came to 5 bases and at J to 3 bases, leaving 5 bases not matched to a gene.

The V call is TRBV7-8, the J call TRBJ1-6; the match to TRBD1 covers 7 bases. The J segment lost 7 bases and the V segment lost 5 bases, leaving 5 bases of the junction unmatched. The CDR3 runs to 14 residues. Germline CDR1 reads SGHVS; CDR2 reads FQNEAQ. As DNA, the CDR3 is TGTGCCAGCAGCCCACGGGACAGCAATTCACCCCTCCACTTT. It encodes CASSPRDSNSPLHF.

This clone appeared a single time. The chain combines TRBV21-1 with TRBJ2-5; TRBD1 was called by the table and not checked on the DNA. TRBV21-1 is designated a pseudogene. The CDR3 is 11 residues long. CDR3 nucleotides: TGTGCCAGCAACAGAAAAGAGACCCAGTACTTC. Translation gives CASNRKETQYF.

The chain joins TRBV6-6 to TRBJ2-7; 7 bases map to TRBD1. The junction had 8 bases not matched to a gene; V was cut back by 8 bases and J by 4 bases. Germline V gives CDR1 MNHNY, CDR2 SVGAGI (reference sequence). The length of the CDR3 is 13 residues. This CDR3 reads CASGFNRGYEQYF. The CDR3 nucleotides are TGTGCCAGCGGATTCAACAGGGGTTACGAGCAGTACTTC.

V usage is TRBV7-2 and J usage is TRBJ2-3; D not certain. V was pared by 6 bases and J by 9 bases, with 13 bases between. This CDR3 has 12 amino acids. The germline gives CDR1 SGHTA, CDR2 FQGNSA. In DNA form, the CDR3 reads TGTGCCAGCAGTCCGACTGCCACAACGCAGTATTTT. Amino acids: CASSPTATTQYF. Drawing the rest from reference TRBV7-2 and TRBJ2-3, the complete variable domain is GAGVSQSPSNKVTEKGKDVELRCDPISGHTALYWYRQSLGQGLEFLIYFQGNSAPDKSGLPSDRFSAERTGGSVSTLTIQRTQQEDSAVYLCASSPTATTQYFGPGTRLTVL.

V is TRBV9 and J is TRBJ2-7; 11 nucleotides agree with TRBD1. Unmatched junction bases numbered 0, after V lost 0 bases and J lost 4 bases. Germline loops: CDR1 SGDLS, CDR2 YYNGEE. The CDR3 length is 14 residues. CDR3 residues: CASSVGDRGYEQYF. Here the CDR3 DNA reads TGTGCCAGCAGCGTAGGGGACAGGGGGTACGAGCAGTACTTC.

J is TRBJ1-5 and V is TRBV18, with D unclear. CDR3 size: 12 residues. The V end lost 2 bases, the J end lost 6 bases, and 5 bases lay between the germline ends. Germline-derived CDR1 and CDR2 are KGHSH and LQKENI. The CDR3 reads CASSPGSQPQHF. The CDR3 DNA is TGTGCCAGCTCACCAGGGAGTCAGCCCCAGCATTTT.

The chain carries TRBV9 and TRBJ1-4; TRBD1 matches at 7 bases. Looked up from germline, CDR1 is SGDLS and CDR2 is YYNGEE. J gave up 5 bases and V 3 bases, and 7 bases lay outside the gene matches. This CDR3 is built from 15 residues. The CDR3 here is CASSAHRGSNEKLFF. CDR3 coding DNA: TGTGCCAGCAGCGCCCACAGGGGCTCAAATGAAAAACTGTTTTTT.